This TCR beta chain was profiled in a study of cytomegalovirus exposure and HLA in healthy donors. Study-wide results and limits: Later analysis placed DRB1 highest and HLA-C lowest in TCR association rates, which differed by HLA locus. The majority of CMV-associated TCR beta chains were reported as apparently HLA-restricted in a later analysis. A missense variant in DCLRE1C was later tied to TCR beta V- and J-gene trimming. Previously analyzed data showed that most TCR beta V segments were productive at a frequency of about 87% or about 30%.

For this clone: What it binds is not known.

Germline CDR1 reads SGHKS; CDR2 reads YYEKEE (reference sequence). The CDR3 totals 13 residues. Trimming removed 1 base at V and 3 bases at J, with 4 bases between. The PCR was carried out with 60 Vbeta primers and 13 Jbeta primers. The method was immunoSEQ multiplex PCR; TCRdb's version includes in-frame clones alone and lacks a portion of them. The sample comprises 180,000 or so clones, roughly 73% of which are singletons, and around 3.1% rests with the top ten. Sequencing input: PBMCs. The V call is TRBV5-5, the J call TRBJ2-2, with no clear D. The clonotype comes from a female donor in good health and CMV-seronegative. The DNA of the CDR3 is TGTGCCAGCAGCTTGATCGACACCGGGGAGCTGTTTTTT. It encodes CASSLIDTGELFF. The full variable domain, in which reference TRBV5-5 and TRBJ2-2 provide the parts outside the CDR3, is DAGVTQSPTHLIKTRGQQVTLRCSPISGHKSVSWYQQVLGQGPQFIFQYYEKEERGRGNFPDRFSARQFPNYSSELNVNALLLGDSALYLCASSLIDTGELFFGEGSRLTVL.